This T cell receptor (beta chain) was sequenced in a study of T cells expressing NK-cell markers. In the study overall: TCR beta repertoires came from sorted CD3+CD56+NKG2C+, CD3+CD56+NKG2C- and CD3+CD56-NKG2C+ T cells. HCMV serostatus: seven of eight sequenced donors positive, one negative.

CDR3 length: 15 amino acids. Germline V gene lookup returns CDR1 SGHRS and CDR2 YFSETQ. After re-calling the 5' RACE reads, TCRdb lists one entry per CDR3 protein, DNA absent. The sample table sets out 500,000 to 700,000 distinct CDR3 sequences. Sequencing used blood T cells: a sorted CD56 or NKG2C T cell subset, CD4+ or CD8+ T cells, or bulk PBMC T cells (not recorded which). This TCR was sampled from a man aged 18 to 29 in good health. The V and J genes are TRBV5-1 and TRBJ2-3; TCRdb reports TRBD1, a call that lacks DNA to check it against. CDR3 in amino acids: CASSRTAFSTDTQYF. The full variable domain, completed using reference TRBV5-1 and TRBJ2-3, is KAGVTQTPRYLIKTRGQQVTLSCSPISGHRSVSWYQQTPGQGLQFLFEYFSETQRNKGNFPGRFSGRQFSNSRSEMNVSTLELGDSALYLCASSRTAFSTDTQYFGPGTRLTVL.